The T cell receptor (beta chain) under discussion was sequenced for a study of beta chain features in type 1 diabetes. For the study at large: Similarity in age, gender and cell yields was seen between patients and healthy donors.

Reverse transcription of all isolated RNA meant that expressed TCRB transcripts were sequenced. Sequenced by immunoSEQ multiplex PCR; TCRdb stores in-frame clones only, minus some. The sample contains 140,000 to 150,000 clones, 40% to 60% of which appear only once. V lost 4 bases, J lost 2 bases, and 11 bases stayed unmatched. The germline V gene has CDR1 SGHAT and CDR2 FQNNGV. This CDR3 comprises 18 residues. Study-wide findings and caveats: Moderately but significantly shorter TCRB CDR3s were found in Type 1 diabetes patients in all four CD4+ subsets.

As for this clone: Its antigen is undetermined.

The rearrangement links TRBV11-2 to TRBJ2-1; TRBD2 aligns across 10 bases. The specimen sequenced was Tregs from blood. The receptor was derived from a man between 18 and 29 years old in good health. CDR3 nucleotide sequence: TGTGCCAGCAGCTCCCCCGAGGGAGCGGGAGGGGCCTACAATGAGCAGTTCTTC. It yields the protein CASSSPEGAGGAYNEQFF.